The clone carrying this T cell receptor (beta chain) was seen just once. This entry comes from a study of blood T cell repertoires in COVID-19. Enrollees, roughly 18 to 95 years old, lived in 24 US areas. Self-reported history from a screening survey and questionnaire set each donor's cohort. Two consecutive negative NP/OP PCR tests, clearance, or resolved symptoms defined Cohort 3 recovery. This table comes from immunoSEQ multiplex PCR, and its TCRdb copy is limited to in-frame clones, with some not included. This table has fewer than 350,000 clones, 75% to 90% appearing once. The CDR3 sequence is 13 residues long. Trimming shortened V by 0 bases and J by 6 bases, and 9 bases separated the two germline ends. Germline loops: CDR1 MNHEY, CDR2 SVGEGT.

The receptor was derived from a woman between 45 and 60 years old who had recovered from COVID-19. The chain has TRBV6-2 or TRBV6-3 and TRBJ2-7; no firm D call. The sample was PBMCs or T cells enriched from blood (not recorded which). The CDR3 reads CASSYSTRPEQYF. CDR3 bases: TGTGCCAGCAGTTACTCGACCAGGCCCGAGCAGTACTTC.